This T cell receptor (beta chain) was captured by sequencing in a study of early T cells in non-severe SARS-CoV-2 infection. For the study at large: RNA in bulk from unsorted whole blood was sequenced, and chains were unpaired. The study's findings and limits: A preference for anti-spike CD8 responses marked VDJdb matching, which missed private and CD4 specificities.

The TCR library protocol attached unique molecular identifiers to the individual cDNA molecules. From the 5' RACE reads, TCRdb called clonotypes with MiXCR, one entry per CDR3 protein. The sample contains some 25,000 distinct CDR3 sequences, around 6% of which appear only once. Of note for this clonotype: Its cognate antigen is unknown. Mismatch with germline at one junction end may stem from a read error.

The CDR3 has 15 amino acids. The germline gives CDR1 MNHEY, CDR2 SMNVEV (reference sequence). The receptor was isolated from an adult who was a healthcare worker with PCR-confirmed SARS-CoV-2 infection or an uninfected control (not recorded which). The chain is built from TRBV27 and TRBJ2-7; D remains unclear. The sample consisted of whole blood. Here the CDR3 reads CASSLSGRNLYERYF. DNA for the CDR3: TGTGCCAGCAGCTTATCCGGACGGAACCTCTACGAGCGGTACTTC.